These 21 T cell receptor beta chains were sequenced from one sample in a study of shared clonotypes between healthy human individuals. Some clones are missing from TCRdb's copy, which holds only in-frame ones; the method was immunoSEQ multiplex PCR. There are 2 million to 2.5 million clones in the sample; approximately 95% occur only once, and about 0.37% lies in the top ten. Sequenced: naive CD4+ T cells from PBMCs. Regarding subset: CD45RA+ positively selected. Source of these receptors: a man aged 18 to 29 in good health. Some clones in this sample may be carry-over from other donors' samples.

The rearrangement uses TRBV7-6 and TRBJ2-7; no clear D. The CDR3 length is 13 residues. CDR1 is SGHVS and CDR2 is FNYEAQ in the germline V gene. The germline V and J ends were trimmed by 5 bases and 6 bases, with 14 bases remaining between them. The chain's CDR3 is CASSSRFDSEQYF. The DNA of the CDR3 is TGTGCCAGCAGCAGTCGATTTGACTCCGAGCAGTACTTC.

The chain carries TRBV7-9 and TRBJ2-7; 13 nucleotides line up with TRBD2. With V trimmed by 5 bases and J by 0 bases, 10 bases remained unmatched. Germline CDR1 and CDR2: SEHNR and FQNEAQ (reference sequence). The CDR3 covers 18 residues. The CDR3 spells CASSPLTSGRASSYEQYF. CDR3 DNA sequence: TGTGCCAGCAGCCCATTAACTAGCGGGAGGGCCAGCTCCTACGAGCAGTACTTC.

This clone was counted a few times. This chain connects TRBV19 to TRBJ1-2, with a possible D match to TRBD1 (5 bases). CDR1 LNHDA and CDR2 SQIVND come from the germline V gene (reference sequence). Between the trimmed V and J ends, which lost 7 bases and 6 bases, there was a span of 15 bases. The CDR3 extends over 13 amino acids. The CDR3: CASTVGGVHGYTF. The CDR3 DNA is TGTGCCAGTACCGTGGGAGGGGTGCATGGCTACACCTTC.

The genes are TRBV6-6 and TRBJ2-6; no clear D gene. Trimming pared 6 bases from V and 4 bases from J, leaving 10 bases between. The CDR3 is 14 amino acids. Germline CDR1 MNHNY, CDR2 SVGAGI (reference sequence). The CDR3, as DNA: TGTGCCAGCAGACACGGAACCGGGGCCAACGTCCTGACTTTC. The encoded protein is CASRHGTGANVLTF.

The rearrangement joins TRBV15 to TRBJ2-2; 7 bases line up with TRBD2. This CDR3 is built from 15 residues. Germline-derived CDR1 and CDR2 are LNHNV and YYDKDF (reference sequence). V shed 2 bases, J shed 3 bases, and the junction held 3 bases outside the gene matches. The CDR3: CATSRPGRHTGELFF. CDR3 in DNA: TGTGCCACCAGCAGACCCGGGAGGCACACCGGGGAGCTGTTTTTT.

This chain uses TRBV2 with TRBJ1-3, with D maybe TRBD1 (6 bases). The CDR3 extends over 17 amino acids. Germline CDR1 reads SNHLY; CDR2 reads FYNNEI. Trimming left V 3 bases short and J 0 bases short, with 15 bases between. The CDR3 sequence is CASSEQGPNLSGNTIYF. CDR3 bases: TGTGCCAGCAGTGAGCAGGGGCCGAATCTCTCTGGAAACACCATATATTTT.

The chain has TRBV30 and TRBJ2-7; possibly TRBD2 for D (6 bases). The V gene lost 1 base and the J gene lost 2 bases, with 15 bases spanning the gap. CDR3 length equals 15 residues. Per the germline V gene, CDR1 is GTSNPN and CDR2 is SVGIG (reference sequence). This CDR3 is CAWSAMGGGAYEQYF. CDR3 coding DNA: TGTGCCTGGAGTGCAATGGGAGGCGGCGCCTACGAGCAGTACTTC.

This clone was detected only once. This rearrangement joins TRBV7-2 to TRBJ2-4; 7 nucleotides match TRBD1. Germline CDR1 is SGHTA and CDR2 is FQGNSA. The CDR3 covers 18 residues. Trimming at V came to 6 bases and at J to 6 bases, leaving 20 bases not matched to a gene. CDR3 residues: CASSFEGVQGKDTNIQYF. CDR3 bases: TGTGCCAGCAGTTTCGAGGGAGTACAGGGGAAGGATACAAACATTCAGTACTTC.

The chain employs TRBV19 and TRBJ1-1, with D maybe TRBD1 (5 bases). Germline V gene data show CDR1 as LNHDA and CDR2 as SQIVND (reference sequence). The V and J ends lost 0 bases and 6 bases respectively, with 11 bases between them. The CDR3 extends over 14 amino acids. CDR3 coding DNA: TGTGCCAGTAGTATAGAGTGGGGGAAAGCTGAAGCTTTCTTT. It encodes CASSIEWGKAEAFF.

Concerning this clone itself: The same CDR3 arises from other DNA sequences in this sample as well. The J gene is TRBJ2-5, the V gene TRBV7-9, with a tentative D call TRBD2 (5 bases). V dropped 8 bases and J dropped 5 bases, with 6 bases sitting between them. CDR1 SEHNR and CDR2 FQNEAQ come from the germline V gene (reference sequence). This CDR3 has 10 residues. The CDR3 nucleotides are TGTGCCAGCGGAGGCGAGACCCAGTACTTC. Its protein product is CASGGETQYF. The variable domain in full, with the rest retrieved from reference TRBV7-9 and TRBJ2-5, is DTGVSQNPRHKITKRGQNVTFRCDPISEHNRLYWYRQTLGQGPEFLTYFQNEAQLEKSRLLSDRFSAERPKGSFSTLEIQRTEQGDSAMYLCASGGETQYFGPGTRLLVL.

This clone has a handful of counts. This sample also contains other DNA sequences that code for the same CDR3. The rearrangement links TRBV20-1 to TRBJ2-1; no reliable D call. V dropped 1 base and J dropped 9 bases, with 4 bases sitting between them. Germline V lookup: CDR1 DFQATT, CDR2 SNEGSKA (reference sequence). CDR3 length: 10 residues. DNA of the CDR3: TGCAGTGCTAGAGGGATTGAGCAGTTCTTC. This encodes CSARGIEQFF.

This rearrangement joins TRBV7-3 to TRBJ2-1; 8 bases fit TRBD1. Trimming removed 1 base from V and 7 bases from J; junction bases left unmatched: 3. Germline CDR1 is SGHTA and CDR2 is FQGTGA. The CDR3 loop spans 14 amino acids. As DNA, the CDR3 is TGTGCCAGCAGCTTAAGCAGGGGGCTAAATGAGCAGTTCTTC. Translation gives CASSLSRGLNEQFF.

The chain uses TRBV5-1 and TRBJ2-7, with 10 bases aligning to TRBD1. The germline V gene has CDR1 SGHRS and CDR2 YFSETQ. CDR3 length equals 18 residues. After removal of 1 base from V and 2 bases from J, the junction contained 12 bases not matched to a gene. The DNA for the CDR3 is TGCGCCAGCAGCTTGATGACAGGGGGCCCGGGACTAGCCTACGAGCAGTACTTC. Translating it yields CASSLMTGGPGLAYEQYF.

This sequence joins TRBV15 and TRBJ2-7; D possibly corresponds to TRBD2 (6 bases). V was trimmed by 1 base and J by 6 bases, leaving 16 bases between them. The length of the CDR3 is 15 residues. CDR1 and CDR2 from the germline V gene are LNHNV and YYDKDF (reference sequence). The CDR3 region has the DNA TGTGCCACCAGCAGAGTGGGGAACCGGGACTCCGAGCAGTACTTC. Amino acid sequence: CATSRVGNRDSEQYF.

This sequence joins TRBV28 and TRBJ2-7, with a possible D match to TRBD1 (5 bases). The CDR3 is made up of 13 amino acids. Germline V gives CDR1 MDHEN, CDR2 SYDVKM. Trimming removed 10 bases from V and 4 bases from J, with 17 bases in between. The CDR3 bases are TGTGCCACCAAAGACAGCCCCCTTTACGAGCAGTACTTC. As protein: CATKDSPLYEQYF.

The chain employs TRBV5-4 and TRBJ2-5; tentatively, D is TRBD2 (7 bases). Germline CDR1 and CDR2: SGHNT and YYREEE (reference sequence). The V end was cut by 4 bases, the J end by 2 bases, with 15 bases between. The CDR3 length is 15 residues. CDR3 loop: CASSRGGGAQETQYF. CDR3 coding DNA: TGTGCCAGCAGCCGCGGTGGGGGGGCACAAGAGACCCAGTACTTC.

The chain uses TRBV10-3 and TRBJ2-1; 7 bases map to TRBD1. CDR1 is ENHRY, CDR2 SYGVKD, per germline. The CDR3 has 15 residues. The junction had 9 bases not matched to a gene; V was cut back by 10 bases and J by 0 bases. The CDR3 DNA reads TGTGCCACCACACGGACAGGAGACTCCTACAATGAGCAGTTCTTC. Translating gives CATTRTGDSYNEQFF.

A word on this clone: The sample has other DNA sequences that encode this CDR3 too. The chain carries TRBV5-1 and TRBJ2-3; D not certain. Trimming pared 1 base from V and 4 bases from J, leaving 4 bases between. The CDR3 extends over 12 amino acids. Germline assignment: CDR1 SGHRS and CDR2 YFSETQ. The CDR3 is CASSLSADTQYF. The CDR3 region has the DNA TGCGCCAGCAGCTTGTCCGCAGATACGCAGTATTTT.

The V call is TRBV7-3, the J call TRBJ2-3; D gene uncertain. Germline V CDR1 and CDR2: SGHTA, FQGTGA. Trimming removed 3 bases from V and 0 bases from J, with 13 bases in between. The CDR3 contains 16 residues. The CDR3 region is CASSFGRNPSTDTQYF. The CDR3 DNA reads TGTGCCAGCAGCTTCGGGCGGAACCCTAGCACAGATACGCAGTATTTT.

The chain couples TRBV30 to TRBJ2-3, with D uncertain. CDR1 is GTSNPN and CDR2 is SVGIG in the germline V gene (reference sequence). V lost 2 bases to trimming and J lost 8 bases, with 8 bases between them. This CDR3 contains 11 residues. The CDR3, as DNA: TGTGCCTGGAGTTCCCAAAGTACGCAGTATTTT. This codes for CAWSSQSTQYF.

The V and J genes are TRBV20-1 and TRBJ1-1; D uncertain. In germline, CDR1 is DFQATT, CDR2 SNEGSKA (reference sequence). V gave up 6 bases and J gave up 6 bases, with 11 bases separating them. This CDR3 is 11 amino acids long. The DNA for the CDR3 is TGCAGTGCCGAAACGGGCGCTGAAGCTTTCTTT. This sequence encodes CSAETGAEAFF.